This T cell receptor (beta chain) was profiled in a study of blood T cell repertoires in COVID-19. At the level of the study: Sources were T cells, B-cell-depleted T cells, or PBMCs; the material itself was cDNA or gDNA.

Germline CDR1 and CDR2: SNHLY and FYNNEI. This CDR3 has 12 residues. The V end was cut by 4 bases, the J end by 5 bases, with 9 bases between. Per the original data handling: Amplified reference gene primers provided the basis for estimating nucleated cell counts. This table comes from immunoSEQ multiplex PCR, and its TCRdb copy is limited to in-frame clones, with some not included. V and J calls plus clone size are reproduced from that table; the DNA served to infer D and trimming. The table has a few hundred thousand clones, roughly 84% seen once. Sequences were obtained from peripheral blood. J is TRBJ2-7 and V is TRBV2; possible D gene TRBD1, 5 bases. The source of this sequence is a woman of 80 years or more with acute or convalescent COVID-19. Here the CDR3 reads CASSVFRDEQYF. The DNA for the CDR3 is TGTGCCAGCAGTGTATTCAGGGACGAGCAGTACTTC. Full variable domain (missing parts from reference TRBV2 and TRBJ2-7): EPEVTQTPSHQVTQMGQEVILRCVPISNHLYFYWYRQILGQKVEFLVSFYNNEISEKSEIFDDQFSVERPDGSNFTLKIRSTKLEDSAMYFCASSVFRDEQYFGPGTRLTVT.